This is a list of T cell receptor beta chains from one sample in a study of OX40 agonist ivuxolimab in advanced cancers. The protocol was immunoSEQ multiplex PCR, while the TCRdb copy is restricted to in-frame clones and leaves out a portion. The data hold some 60,000 clones, with 85% to 95% observed a single time. This sample comprised CD4+ or CD8+ T cells sorted from blood, obtained in a trial of the OX40 agonist ivuxolimab. Receptors originate from an adult with an advanced solid tumor such as melanoma, head and neck, liver or kidney cancer. CDR3s include the opening cysteine and the closing phenylalanine or tryptophan. A D gene is named only where the DNA matches it firmly. A clone size is listed for some rows: how often the clone was seen (once, few, many), or a class if it is expanded.

length: 14; D: -; size: -; J: TRBJ2-7; V: TRBV5-6; DNA: TGTGCCAGCAGCTTGATCAGGGGAGCAGGCGAGCAGTACTTC; CDR3: CASSLIRGAGEQYF
length: 14; D: TRBD2; size: -; J: TRBJ2-7; V: TRBV29-1; DNA: TGCAGCGCCGCAGGACTAGCGGGTACCTACGAGCAGTACTTC; CDR3: CSAAGLAGTYEQYF
length: 13; D: TRBD2; size: -; J: TRBJ2-7; V: TRBV10-2; DNA: TGCGCCAGCAGTGGGGGGGGGACCTACGAGCAGTACTTC; CDR3: CASSGGGTYEQYF
length: 20; D: TRBD2; size: -; J: TRBJ2-5; V: TRBV9; DNA: TGTGCCAGCAGCCCTCCTGCGGGGGTAGGGACTAAGATAACACAAGAGACCCAGTACTTC; CDR3: CASSPPAGVGTKITQETQYF
length: 12; D: TRBD2; size: -; J: TRBJ2-7; V: TRBV6-5; DNA: TGTGCCAGCAGTTACGGGCGGGGGGAGCAGTACTTC; CDR3: CASSYGRGEQYF
length: 12; D: -; size: -; J: TRBJ1-1; V: TRBV6-6; DNA: TGTGCCAGCACCTTCTCCGGGACTGAAGCTTTCTTT; CDR3: CASTFSGTEAFF
length: 13; D: -; size: -; J: TRBJ2-7; V: TRBV25-1; DNA: TGTGCCAGCGAGAACCAGGGAGGCTACGAGCAGTACTTC; CDR3: CASENQGGYEQYF
length: 14; D: -; size: -; J: TRBJ2-1; V: TRBV5-5; DNA: TGTGCCAGCAGCTTGGTGGTGGTTACGGGTTGGCAGTTCTTC; CDR3: CASSLVVVTGWQFF
length: 14; D: -; size: -; J: TRBJ2-5; V: TRBV11-2; DNA: TGTGCCAGCAGCTTAACGGCGAAACAAGAGACCCAGTACTTC; CDR3: CASSLTAKQETQYF
length: 11; D: -; size: -; J: TRBJ2-7; V: TRBV5-1; DNA: TGCGCCAGCAGCTTGGGAGCCGAGCAGTACTTC; CDR3: CASSLGAEQYF
length: 14; D: -; size: -; J: TRBJ2-4; V: TRBV6-1; DNA: TGTGCCAGCAGTGCGAGAGGGCTCAAAAACATTCAGTACTTC; CDR3: CASSARGLKNIQYF
length: 13; D: -; size: -; J: TRBJ2-3; V: TRBV7-3; DNA: TGTGCCAGCAGCCCGGGCTACACAGATACGCAGTATTTT; CDR3: CASSPGYTDTQYF
length: 15; D: -; size: -; J: TRBJ1-2; V: TRBV6-1; DNA: TGTGCCAGCAGTGAAACACTTGCAGCTAACTATGGCTACACCTTC; CDR3: CASSETLAANYGYTF
length: 16; D: -; size: once; J: TRBJ2-3; V: TRBV21-1; DNA: TGCGAGCGGGGACAGGGCCCGCCTTATAGCACAGATACGCAGTATTTT; CDR3: CERGQGPPYSTDTQYF
length: 14; D: -; size: -; J: TRBJ2-7; V: TRBV19; DNA: TGTGCCAGTAGTATATCCCTGGGGTCCTACGAGCAGTACTTC; CDR3: CASSISLGSYEQYF
length: 17; D: -; size: few; J: TRBJ2-3; V: TRBV6-1; DNA: TGTGCCAGCAGTGAAGGGAGGGAGGCCTGGCCATCTGATACGCAGTATTTT; CDR3: CASSEGREAWPSDTQYF
length: 15; D: TRBD2; size: -; J: TRBJ2-3; V: TRBV10-1; DNA: TGCGCCCCGCAGGCTAGCGGGAGGTATAAAGATACGCAGTATTTT; CDR3: CAPQASGRYKDTQYF
length: 19; D: TRBD2; size: -; J: TRBJ2-4; V: TRBV4-3; DNA: TGCGCCAGCAGCCAAGACGTAGTTCCAGCGGGATTAGCCAAAAACATTCAGTACTTC; CDR3: CASSQDVVPAGLAKNIQYF
length: 15; D: -; size: -; J: TRBJ1-1; V: TRBV7-8; DNA: TGTGCCAGCAGCTTAGTCACAGGGATCGACACTGAAGCTTTCTTT; CDR3: CASSLVTGIDTEAFF
length: 18; D: -; size: once; J: TRBJ2-2; V: TRBV11-3; DNA: TGTGCCAGCAGCTTAGGGGTGTCGAAACCCCAGGTTACCGGGGAGCTGTTTTTT; CDR3: CASSLGVSKPQVTGELFF
length: 15; D: TRBD2; size: once; J: TRBJ2-7; V: TRBV7-9; DNA: TGTGCCAGCAGCTTAGGGACTAGCGGGATCTGGGAGCAGTACTTC; CDR3: CASSLGTSGIWEQYF
length: 13; D: -; size: few; J: TRBJ2-2; V: TRBV6-5; DNA: TGTGCCAGCAGTTTCTTTCAAGCCGGGGAGCTGTTTTTT; CDR3: CASSFFQAGELFF
length: 15; D: TRBD1; size: -; J: TRBJ1-1; V: TRBV5-6; DNA: TGTGCCAGCAGCTTTCCGACAGGGACGAACACTGAAGCTTTCTTT; CDR3: CASSFPTGTNTEAFF
length: 15; D: TRBD1; size: -; J: TRBJ1-4; V: TRBV15; DNA: TGTGCCACCAATACCCGGGACAGGGTTAATGAAAAACTGTTTTTT; CDR3: CATNTRDRVNEKLFF
length: 15; D: -; size: -; J: TRBJ2-1; V: TRBV9; DNA: TGTGCCAGCAGCAGAGATGCCGATCCGCACAATGAGCAGTTCTTC; CDR3: CASSRDADPHNEQFF
length: 19; D: -; size: -; J: TRBJ2-6; V: TRBV7-9; DNA: TGTGCCAGCAGCTGGGGGGCGACTGTAGTACCCTCTGGGGCCAACGTCCTGACTTTC; CDR3: CASSWGATVVPSGANVLTF
length: 12; D: -; size: -; J: TRBJ2-7; V: TRBV19; DNA: TGTGCCAGTAGTATACGAGGGGGCGAGCAGTACTTC; CDR3: CASSIRGGEQYF
length: 14; D: -; size: -; J: TRBJ1-2; V: TRBV5-1; DNA: TGCGCCAGCAGCTTGGGAGACAGAGTATATGGCTACACCTTC; CDR3: CASSLGDRVYGYTF
length: 16; D: TRBD2; size: -; J: TRBJ2-7; V: TRBV5-5; DNA: TGTGCCAGCAGCTTGGTGCGGGGGGCTAGCGCCTACGAGCAGTACTTC; CDR3: CASSLVRGASAYEQYF
length: 13; D: -; size: -; J: TRBJ2-7; V: TRBV6-5; DNA: TGTGCCAGCAGTGATATGTCAAGGGATTGGCAGTACTTC; CDR3: CASSDMSRDWQYF
length: 17; D: TRBD1; size: -; J: TRBJ2-1; V: TRBV7-9; DNA: TGTGCCAGCAGCTTAATCAGGGACAGGGAAAACGACAATGAGCAGTTCTTC; CDR3: CASSLIRDRENDNEQFF
length: 16; D: -; size: -; J: TRBJ2-5; V: TRBV15; DNA: TGTGCCACCAGCAGAACAGGGTGGGGCGATTTCGAGACCCAGTACTTC; CDR3: CATSRTGWGDFETQYF
length: 14; D: TRBD1; size: -; J: TRBJ2-7; V: TRBV5-6; DNA: TGTGCCAGCAGCCTTGTCAGGGGGTACGACGAGCAGTACTTC; CDR3: CASSLVRGYDEQYF
length: 10; D: -; size: -; J: TRBJ1-1; V: TRBV2; DNA: TGTGCCAGCTCAGATACTGAAGCTTTCTTT; CDR3: CASSDTEAFF
length: 16; D: -; size: -; J: TRBJ1-4; V: TRBV5-5; DNA: TGTGCCAGCACCGGGAGGGCGGCCGCAACTAATGAAAAACTGTTTTTT; CDR3: CASTGRAAATNEKLFF
length: 15; D: TRBD2; size: -; J: TRBJ2-7; V: TRBV30; DNA: TGTGCCTGGAGTGCATTAGCGGGAGGGCCCCACGAGCAGTACTTC; CDR3: CAWSALAGGPHEQYF
length: 13; D: -; size: -; J: TRBJ1-1; V: TRBV7-9; DNA: TGTGCCAGCAGCTGGGGGTCGGGTACTGAAGCTTTCTTT; CDR3: CASSWGSGTEAFF
length: 21; D: TRBD1; size: -; J: TRBJ1-1; V: TRBV5-1; DNA: TGCGCCAGCAGCCCAACCGGGACAGGGAGTTGGATAAGTTCTGGGAACACTGAAGCTTTCTTT; CDR3: CASSPTGTGSWISSGNTEAFF
length: 13; D: -; size: -; J: TRBJ2-7; V: TRBV4-3; DNA: TGCGCCAGCAGCCAAGTTTCGGGTGACGAGCAGTACTTC; CDR3: CASSQVSGDEQYF
length: 15; D: TRBD2; size: -; J: TRBJ2-1; V: TRBV19; DNA: TGTGCCAGTAGTATAATGGCTAGCGGTTTGAGTGAGCAGTTCTTC; CDR3: CASSIMASGLSEQFF
length: 14; D: -; size: once; J: TRBJ1-1; V: TRBV7-9; DNA: TGTGCCAGCGAACGTTCAGGGGAAGACACTGAAGCTTTCTTT; CDR3: CASERSGEDTEAFF
length: 14; D: -; size: medium-sized; J: TRBJ2-7; V: TRBV7-8; DNA: TGTGCCAGCAGCCCCGGACTGAGCTCCTACGAGCAGTACTTC; CDR3: CASSPGLSSYEQYF
length: 13; D: -; size: -; J: TRBJ2-4; V: TRBV30; DNA: TGTGCCTGGAGTACGGTGGGACCCCAAGATCAGTACTTC; CDR3: CAWSTVGPQDQYF
length: 17; D: -; size: -; J: TRBJ1-5; V: TRBV4-1; DNA: TGCGCCAGCAGCCAACTCCCGGCCCTTATGAGCAATCAGCCCCAGCATTTT; CDR3: CASSQLPALMSNQPQHF
length: 12; D: -; size: -; J: TRBJ2-7; V: TRBV6-6; DNA: TGTGCCAGCTCGGTACAGGTGAACGAGCAGTACTTC; CDR3: CASSVQVNEQYF
length: 16; D: TRBD2; size: -; J: TRBJ2-1; V: TRBV9; DNA: TGTGCCAGCAGCGTAGGTCTGGCGGGAGCTGACAATGAGCAGTTCTTC; CDR3: CASSVGLAGADNEQFF
length: 17; D: -; size: -; J: TRBJ1-4; V: TRBV11-2; DNA: TGTGCCAGCAGCTTCCGCTTCGGGGTCAGAAGTAATGAAAAACTGTTTTTT; CDR3: CASSFRFGVRSNEKLFF
length: 21; D: -; size: few; J: TRBJ2-6; V: TRBV2; DNA: TGTGCCAGCAGTGAAGCTATCAGGGGGGCCCTCCTGAGTATAGGGGCCAACGTCCTGACTTTC; CDR3: CASSEAIRGALLSIGANVLTF
length: 14; D: TRBD1; size: few; J: TRBJ2-2; V: TRBV27; DNA: TGTGCCAGCAGTTTCGGGACAGGGGCCGGGGAGCTGTTTTTT; CDR3: CASSFGTGAGELFF
length: 14; D: TRBD1; size: -; J: TRBJ2-7; V: TRBV11-3; DNA: TGTGCCAGCAGCGAACGGGACAGGGTCTACGAGCAGTACTTC; CDR3: CASSERDRVYEQYF
length: 14; D: -; size: -; J: TRBJ2-1; V: TRBV4-3; DNA: TGCGCCAGCAGCCAAGATCATACGGACAATGAGCAGTTCTTC; CDR3: CASSQDHTDNEQFF
length: 17; D: TRBD2; size: -; J: TRBJ2-1; V: TRBV7-9; DNA: TGTGCCAGCAGCACCGGGACTAGCGGGAGACGTTACAATGAGCAGTTCTTC; CDR3: CASSTGTSGRRYNEQFF
length: 17; D: TRBD1; size: -; J: TRBJ2-4; V: TRBV7-2; DNA: TGTGCCAGCAGCTCCATGACAGGGAATGCAGCCAAAAACATTCAGTACTTC; CDR3: CASSSMTGNAAKNIQYF
length: 13; D: -; size: -; J: TRBJ1-2; V: TRBV30; DNA: TGTGCCTGGACGACAGCCTCCCCTTATGGCTACACCTTC; CDR3: CAWTTASPYGYTF
length: 14; D: -; size: once; J: TRBJ1-1; V: TRBV7-2; DNA: TGTGCCAGCAGCTTTCAGGGTTGGAACACTGAAGCTTTCTTT; CDR3: CASSFQGWNTEAFF
length: 14; D: TRBD2; size: -; J: TRBJ2-1; V: TRBV6-1; DNA: TGTGCCAGCAGTGAAGCGGCGGGAGCGCATGAGCAGTTCTTC; CDR3: CASSEAAGAHEQFF